This passage covers 17 T cell receptor beta chains from one sample sequenced in a study of blood T cells in healthy people across ages. It was with a sample-barcoded 5' primer and a J-beta primer mix that a second PCR of about 6 to 11 cycles was run. TCRdb recomputed calls from the 5' RACE reads with MiXCR, one row per CDR3 protein. Here the sample spans around 750,000 distinct CDR3 sequences, roughly 50% being singletons. Sequencing was done on a sample of blood. The receptor source for this set is an elderly man in good health.

This clonotype was observed many times. The chain couples TRBV7-2 to TRBJ2-7; weak D call: TRBD2 (5 bases). Germline values: CDR1 SGHTA, CDR2 FQGNSA. CDR3 size: 12 residues. V was pared by 5 bases and J by 3 bases, with 8 bases between. CDR3 coding DNA: TGTGCCAGCAGCACCCGGGGCTACGAGCAGTACTTC. It translates to CASSTRGYEQYF.

This clonotype was recorded only once. The V and J genes are TRBV11-2 and TRBJ1-2, with 7 bases matching TRBD1. CDR1 is SGHAT and CDR2 is FQNNGV in the germline V gene. V was pared by 10 bases and J by 1 base, with 6 bases of the junction left unmatched. This CDR3 is built from 13 residues. The CDR3 is CANTDRDNYGYTF. In DNA, the CDR3 is TGTGCCAACACCGACAGGGATAACTATGGCTACACCTTC.

The V gene is TRBV20-1, the J gene TRBJ2-7; possibly TRBD1 or TRBD2 for D (6 bases each). The V gene's germline CDR1 is DFQATT and CDR2 SNEGSKA (reference sequence). The CDR3 covers 14 residues. Trimming took 4 bases from V and 6 from J, leaving 19 bases between them. For the CDR3, the DNA is TGCAGTGCTAAAGGGGGGTACGATCGTAGCGAGCAGTACTTC. Its protein is CSAKGGYDRSEQYF.

This clonotype was observed a handful of times. The chain combines TRBV12-3 or TRBV12-4 with TRBJ2-7; maybe TRBD2 (6 bases). CDR3 length: 14 amino acids. V dropped 10 bases and J dropped 0 bases, with 16 bases sitting between them. In nucleotides, the CDR3 is TGTGCCACCAGGGACTCCGCGAGCTCCTACGAGCAGTACTTC. Protein sequence: CATRDSASSYEQYF.

The chain carries TRBV29-1 and TRBJ2-7; D tentatively reads TRBD1 or TRBD2 (7 bases each). CDR1 is SQVTM and CDR2 is ANQGSEA in the germline V gene. V dropped 7 bases and J dropped 7 bases, with 17 bases sitting between them. This CDR3 spans 12 amino acids. The CDR3 region is CSARQGAGEQYF. The DNA for the CDR3 is TGCAGCGCCCGACAGGGAGCGGGAGAGCAGTACTTC.

This clonotype was observed a handful of times. The chain has TRBV20-1 and TRBJ1-4; D is uncertain. The CDR3 is 12 residues long. V lost 4 bases and J lost 3, with 6 bases in between. CDR1 and CDR2 (germline): DFQATT, SNEGSKA (reference sequence). DNA for the CDR3: TGCAGTGCTACCCCTGCTAATGAAAAACTGTTTTTT. Residues: CSATPANEKLFF.

The V gene is TRBV6-2 or TRBV6-3, the J gene TRBJ1-2, with a tentative D call TRBD1 (5 bases). V was pared by 7 bases and J by 1 base, with 19 bases between. Germline V gene sequence: CDR1 MNHEY, CDR2 SVGEGT. The CDR3 length is 16 residues. CDR3 nucleotides: TGTGCCAGCAATGAAGGGGAACCGCGTAGTAACTATGGCTACACCTTC. Translated, it gives CASNEGEPRSNYGYTF.

This clonotype was picked up a small number of times. The genes are TRBV12-3 or TRBV12-4 and TRBJ2-7; 10 bases align to TRBD2. Trimming removed 7 bases from V and 4 bases from J; junction bases left unmatched: 16. The CDR3 is 17 residues long. As DNA, the CDR3 is TGTGCCAGCACCCCCGGTTGGTTAGCGGGAGGTATTTACGAGCAGTACTTC. Amino acids: CASTPGWLAGGIYEQYF.

This clonotype has a handful of counts. The chain recombines TRBV29-1 with TRBJ2-3, with 9 bases aligning to TRBD2. The CDR3 extends over 13 amino acids. CDR1 and CDR2 (germline): SQVTM, ANQGSEA. Losses at the gene ends were 7 bases for V and 14 bases for J; bases not matched to a gene: 16. The CDR3 nucleotides are TGCAGCGCGATGCGGGAGGGCGCCGGATACGCGTATTTT. It translates to CSAMREGAGYAYF.

This chain joins TRBV25-1 and TRBJ1-2, with D hard to call. CDR1 is MGHDK, CDR2 SYGVNS, per germline. The CDR3 runs to 12 residues. V was shortened by 6 bases and J by 5 bases, with 10 bases between the two germline ends. The CDR3 nucleotides are TGTGCCAGCAGAGACCAAGAGTATGGCTACACCTTC. Protein product: CASRDQEYGYTF.

The genes are TRBV7-9 and TRBJ2-1, with TRBD2 identical over 12 bases. CDR3 length equals 16 residues. Germline CDR1 SEHNR, CDR2 FQNEAQ (reference sequence). Trimming took 3 bases from V and 5 from J; bases not matched to a gene: 5. This chain's CDR3 is CASSFLAGGPDNEQFF. The CDR3 nucleotides are TGTGCCAGCAGCTTTCTAGCGGGAGGGCCTGACAATGAGCAGTTCTTC.

The chain has TRBV5-1 and TRBJ2-5; D remains unclear. Deletions cut 0 bases from V and 1 base from J, with 10 bases between. Germline assignment: CDR1 SGHRS and CDR2 YFSETQ. CDR3 length: 15 residues. As DNA, the CDR3 is TGCGCCAGCAGCTTGGCCACGAGGCCCCAAGAGACCCAGTACTTC. Translation gives CASSLATRPQETQYF.

This clonotype was detected a few times. This chain connects TRBV7-2 to TRBJ2-3; D is unresolved. Germline CDR1 is SGHTA and CDR2 is FQGNSA. The CDR3 totals 11 residues. The ends were cut back, 0 bases at V and 14 bases at J, with 9 bases in the middle. The CDR3 spells CASSLAGSPYF. The CDR3 nucleotides read TGTGCCAGCAGCTTAGCGGGATCCCCGTATTTT.

This chain's CDR3 is CATGGAWVKNIQYF. The DNA of the CDR3 is TGTGCCACCGGGGGGGCCTGGGTCAAAAACATTCAGTACTTC. The chain couples TRBV24-1 to TRBJ2-4, with D perhaps matching TRBD2 (7 bases). Trimming cost V 9 bases and J 3 bases, with 14 bases left between them. Germline V gene lookup returns CDR1 KGHDR and CDR2 SFDVKD. This CDR3 region has 14 residues.

A remark on this clonotype: The junction departs from the called germline gene at one end, perhaps through a read error. V usage is TRBV9 and J usage is TRBJ2-1, with 12 bases aligning to TRBD2. The CDR3 consists of 15 residues. Germline V gives CDR1 SGDLS, CDR2 YYNGEE. The CDR3 reads CASSVASGRVNEQFF. Here the CDR3 DNA reads TGTGCCAGCAGCGTAGCTAGCGGGAGGGTCAATGAGCAGTTTTTC.

This clonotype turned up a few times. The chain employs TRBV29-1 and TRBJ1-2; 8 positions agree with TRBD1. The V gene end was trimmed by 7 bases and the J gene end by 2 bases; junction bases not matched to a gene: 6. Germline V gene lookup returns CDR1 SQVTM and CDR2 ANQGSEA. There are 13 residues in the CDR3. The CDR3 coding sequence is TGCAGCGCAGAGACAGGGGACAACTATGGCTACACCTTC. It is translated as CSAETGDNYGYTF.

The chain is built from TRBV27 and TRBJ2-1, with a possible D match to TRBD2 (7 bases). Per the germline V gene, CDR1 is MNHEY and CDR2 is SMNVEV (reference sequence). CDR3 size: 16 residues. V lost 5 bases, J lost 8 bases, and 22 bases lay in between. CDR3 residues: CASSLLGGGGRHEQFF. CDR3 coding DNA: TGTGCCAGCAGTCTCCTCGGCGGGGGCGGAAGGCATGAGCAGTTCTTC.